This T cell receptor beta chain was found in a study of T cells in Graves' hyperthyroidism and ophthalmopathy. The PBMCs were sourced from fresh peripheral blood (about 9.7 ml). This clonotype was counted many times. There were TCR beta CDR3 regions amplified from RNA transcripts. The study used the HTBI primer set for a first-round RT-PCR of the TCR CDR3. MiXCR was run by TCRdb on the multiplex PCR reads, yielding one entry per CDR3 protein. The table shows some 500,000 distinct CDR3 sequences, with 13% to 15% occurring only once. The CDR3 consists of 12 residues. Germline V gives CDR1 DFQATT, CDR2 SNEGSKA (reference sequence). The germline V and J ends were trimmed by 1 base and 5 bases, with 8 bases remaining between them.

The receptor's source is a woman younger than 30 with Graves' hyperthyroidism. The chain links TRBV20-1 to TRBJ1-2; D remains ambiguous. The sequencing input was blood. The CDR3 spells CSARVLEYGYTF. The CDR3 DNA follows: TGCAGTGCTAGAGTGTTAGAGTATGGCTACACCTTC.